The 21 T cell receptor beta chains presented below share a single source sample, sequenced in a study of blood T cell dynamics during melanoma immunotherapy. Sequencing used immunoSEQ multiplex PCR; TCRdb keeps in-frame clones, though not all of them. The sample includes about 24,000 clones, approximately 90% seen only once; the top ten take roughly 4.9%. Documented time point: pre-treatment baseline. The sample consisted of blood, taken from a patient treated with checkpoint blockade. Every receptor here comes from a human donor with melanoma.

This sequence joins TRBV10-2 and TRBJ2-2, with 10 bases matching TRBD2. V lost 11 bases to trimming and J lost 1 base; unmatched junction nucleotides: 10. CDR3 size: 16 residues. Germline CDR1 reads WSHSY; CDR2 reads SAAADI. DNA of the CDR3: TGCGCCGGGGGGCTAGCGGGAGTTGGGAACACCGGGGAGCTGTTTTTT. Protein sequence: CAGGLAGVGNTGELFF.

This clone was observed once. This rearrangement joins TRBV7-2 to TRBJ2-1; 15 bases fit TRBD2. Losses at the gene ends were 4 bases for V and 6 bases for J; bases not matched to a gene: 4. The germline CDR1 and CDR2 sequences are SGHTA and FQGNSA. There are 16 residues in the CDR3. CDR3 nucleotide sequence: TGTGCCAGCAGCTGGACTAGCGGGAGGGGGGGCAATGAGCAGTTCTTC. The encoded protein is CASSWTSGRGGNEQFF.

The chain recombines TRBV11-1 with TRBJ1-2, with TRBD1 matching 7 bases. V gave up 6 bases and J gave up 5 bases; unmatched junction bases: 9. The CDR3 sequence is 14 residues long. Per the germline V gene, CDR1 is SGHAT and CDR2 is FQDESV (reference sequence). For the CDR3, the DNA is TGTGCCAGCAGATCTACAGGGGACCCTTATGGCTACACCTTC. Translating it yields CASRSTGDPYGYTF.

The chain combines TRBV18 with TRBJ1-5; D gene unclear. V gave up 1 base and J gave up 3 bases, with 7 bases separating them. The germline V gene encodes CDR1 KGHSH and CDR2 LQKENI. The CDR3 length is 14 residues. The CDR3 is CASSPQGLNQPQHF. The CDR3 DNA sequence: TGTGCCAGCTCACCACAGGGTCTCAATCAGCCCCAGCATTTT.

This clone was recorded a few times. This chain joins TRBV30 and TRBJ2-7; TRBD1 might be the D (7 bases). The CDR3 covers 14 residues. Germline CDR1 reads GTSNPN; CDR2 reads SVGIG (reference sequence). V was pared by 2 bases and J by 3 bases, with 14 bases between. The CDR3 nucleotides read TGTGCCTGGAGTAGGAGCCAGGGGGGCTACGAGCAGTACTTC. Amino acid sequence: CAWSRSQGGYEQYF.

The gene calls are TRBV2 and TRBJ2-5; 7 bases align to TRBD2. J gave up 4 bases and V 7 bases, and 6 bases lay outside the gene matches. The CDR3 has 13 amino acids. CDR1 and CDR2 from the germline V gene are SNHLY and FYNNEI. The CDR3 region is CASTPTGGETQYF. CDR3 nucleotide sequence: TGTGCCAGCACGCCCACGGGGGGAGAGACCCAGTACTTC.

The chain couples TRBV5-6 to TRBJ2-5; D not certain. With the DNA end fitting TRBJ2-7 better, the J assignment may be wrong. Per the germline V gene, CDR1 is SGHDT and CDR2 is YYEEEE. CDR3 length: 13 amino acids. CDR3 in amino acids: CASSPIVTYEQYF. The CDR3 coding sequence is TGTGCCAGCAGCCCCATCGTGACCTACGAGCAGTACTTC.

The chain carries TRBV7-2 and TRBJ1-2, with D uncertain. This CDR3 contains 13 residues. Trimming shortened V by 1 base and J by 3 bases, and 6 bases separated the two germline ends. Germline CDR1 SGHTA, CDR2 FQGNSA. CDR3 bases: TGTGCCAGCAGCTTAGACAGCGACTATGGCTACACCTTC. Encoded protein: CASSLDSDYGYTF.

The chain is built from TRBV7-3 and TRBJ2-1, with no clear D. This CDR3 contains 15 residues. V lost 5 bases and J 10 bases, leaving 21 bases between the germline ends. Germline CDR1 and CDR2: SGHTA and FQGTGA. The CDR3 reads CASSGRGSPYPEQFF. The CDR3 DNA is TGTGCCAGCAGCGGTCGAGGAAGCCCATACCCCGAGCAGTTCTTC. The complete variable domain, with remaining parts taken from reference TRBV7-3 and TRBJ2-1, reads GAGVSQTPSNKVTEKGKYVELRCDPISGHTALYWYRQSLGQGPEFLIYFQGTGAADDSGLPNDRFFAVRPEGSVSTLKIQRTERGDSAVYLCASSGRGSPYPEQFFGPGTRLTVL.

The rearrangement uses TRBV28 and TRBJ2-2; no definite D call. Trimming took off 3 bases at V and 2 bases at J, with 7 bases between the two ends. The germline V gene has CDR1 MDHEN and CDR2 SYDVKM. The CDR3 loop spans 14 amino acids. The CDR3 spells CASSFLGNTGELFF. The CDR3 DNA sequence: TGTGCCAGCAGTTTCTTAGGAAACACCGGGGAGCTGTTTTTT.

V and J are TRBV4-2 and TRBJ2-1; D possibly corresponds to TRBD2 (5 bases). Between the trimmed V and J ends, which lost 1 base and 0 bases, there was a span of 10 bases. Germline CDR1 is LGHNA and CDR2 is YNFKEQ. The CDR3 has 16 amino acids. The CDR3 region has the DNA TGTGCCAGCAGCCAAGCCAGCGGAAGCTCCTACAATGAGCAGTTCTTC. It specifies CASSQASGSSYNEQFF.

Written as DNA, the CDR3 is TGTGCCAGCAGCGTACTAGGGGATTTGGTGCGCGGCTACACCTTC. Protein: CASSVLGDLVRGYTF. The gene calls are TRBV14 and TRBJ1-2, with a possible D match to TRBD1 (5 bases). The germline V and J ends were trimmed by 5 bases and 8 bases, with 21 bases remaining between them. CDR3 length: 15 amino acids. CDR1 is SGHDN and CDR2 is FVKESK in the germline V gene.

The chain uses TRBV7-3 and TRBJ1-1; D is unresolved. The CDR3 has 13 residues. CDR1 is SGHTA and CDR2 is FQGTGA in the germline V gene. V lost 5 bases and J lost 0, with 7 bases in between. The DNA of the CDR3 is TGTGCCAGCAGCCAGTCCGTGAACACTGAAGCTTTCTTT. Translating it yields CASSQSVNTEAFF.

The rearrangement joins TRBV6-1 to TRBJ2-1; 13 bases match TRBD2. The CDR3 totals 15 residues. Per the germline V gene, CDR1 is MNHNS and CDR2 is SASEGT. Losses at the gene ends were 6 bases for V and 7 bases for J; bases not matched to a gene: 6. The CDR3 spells CASRRGLAGSNEQFF. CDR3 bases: TGTGCCAGCAGGAGGGGACTAGCGGGATCAAATGAGCAGTTCTTC.

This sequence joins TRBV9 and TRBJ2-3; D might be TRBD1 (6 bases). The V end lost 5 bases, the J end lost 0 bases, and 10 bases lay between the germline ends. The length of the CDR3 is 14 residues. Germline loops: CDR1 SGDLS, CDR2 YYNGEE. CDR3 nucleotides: TGTGCCAGCAGTTTCAGGGGTAGCACAGATACGCAGTATTTT. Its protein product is CASSFRGSTDTQYF.

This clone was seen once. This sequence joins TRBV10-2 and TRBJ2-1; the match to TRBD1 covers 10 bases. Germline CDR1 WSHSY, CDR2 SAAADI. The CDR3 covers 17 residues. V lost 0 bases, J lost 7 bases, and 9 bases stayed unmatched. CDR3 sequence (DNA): TGCGCCAGCAGTGAGTCGCCGGGGGGGGACAGGGGAAATGAGCAGTTCTTC. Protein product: CASSESPGGDRGNEQFF.

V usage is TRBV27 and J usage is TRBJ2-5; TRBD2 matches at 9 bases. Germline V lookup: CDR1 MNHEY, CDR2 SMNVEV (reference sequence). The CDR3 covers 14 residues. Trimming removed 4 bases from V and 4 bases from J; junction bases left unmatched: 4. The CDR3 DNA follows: TGTGCCAGCAGTTCTCTGACTAGCGGAGAGACCCAGTACTTC. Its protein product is CASSSLTSGETQYF.

In DNA, the CDR3 is TGTGCCAGCAGCCCCCAAGCGGGAGTTAACGAGCAGTACTTC. Its translation: CASSPQAGVNEQYF. The chain has TRBV7-2 and TRBJ2-7; TRBD2 aligns across 8 bases. CDR3 length: 14 residues. Germline CDR1 is SGHTA and CDR2 is FQGNSA. The V segment lost 5 bases and the J segment 5 bases; nucleotides outside the gene matches: 8.

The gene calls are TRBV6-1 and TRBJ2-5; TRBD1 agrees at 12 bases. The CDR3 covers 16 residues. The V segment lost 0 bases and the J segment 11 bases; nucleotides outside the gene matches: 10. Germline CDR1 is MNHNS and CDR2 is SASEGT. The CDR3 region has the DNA TGTGCCAGCAGTGAAGCGGGGGGGACAGGGGGCGCGAAGCAGTACTTC. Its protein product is CASSEAGGTGGAKQYF.

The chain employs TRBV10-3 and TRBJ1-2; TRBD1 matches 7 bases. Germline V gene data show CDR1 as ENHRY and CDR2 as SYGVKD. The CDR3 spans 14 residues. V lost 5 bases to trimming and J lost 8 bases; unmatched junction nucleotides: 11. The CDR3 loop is CAISPRQGGYGYTF. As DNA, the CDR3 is TGTGCCATCAGTCCTCGACAGGGAGGTTACGGCTACACCTTC.

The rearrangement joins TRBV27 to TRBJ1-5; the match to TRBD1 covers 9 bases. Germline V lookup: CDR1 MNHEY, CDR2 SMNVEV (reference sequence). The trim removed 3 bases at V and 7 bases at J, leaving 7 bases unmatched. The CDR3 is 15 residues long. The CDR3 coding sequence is TGTGCCAGCAGTTTCACAGGGGGCTCGGGGCAGCCCCAGCATTTT. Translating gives CASSFTGGSGQPQHF.